One and the same sample provided the 20 T cell receptor beta chains below, sequenced in a study of blood T cell repertoires in COVID-19 (dated by TCRdb to the early 2020s). To prepare the library, the immunoSEQ multiplex PCR assay was applied. TCRdb's version of the immuneACCESS table is confined to in-frame rearrangements and falls short of the full clone set. An unresolved V gene accounts for under half of the shortfall where checked; the remainder is of unknown origin. The sample contains under 250,000 clones, 65% to 85% of them found a single time. Of the sample, 8.6% is held by the ten largest clones. Sequences were obtained from peripheral blood. All receptors derive from a man aged 40-49 years with active or convalescent COVID-19.

The chain is built from TRBV9 and TRBJ1-1; unclear D gene. V gave up 1 base and J gave up 1 base, with 5 bases separating them. This CDR3 contains 13 residues. Germline V lookup: CDR1 SGDLS, CDR2 YYNGEE. The CDR3 spells CASSVQKNTEAFF. CDR3 sequence (DNA): TGTGCCAGCAGCGTACAGAAGAACACTGAAGCTTTCTTT.

The rearrangement uses TRBV5-1 and TRBJ2-6, with D tentatively TRBD1 (6 bases). From germline, CDR1 is SGHRS and CDR2 YFSETQ. Trimming took off 2 bases at V and 0 bases at J, with 9 bases between the two ends. The CDR3 extends over 16 amino acids. CDR3 in DNA: TGCGCCAGCAGCTTAACAGGGAGCTCTGGGGCCAACGTCCTGACTTTC. As protein: CASSLTGSSGANVLTF.

CDR3 sequence (DNA): TGCGCCAGCAGCCAAGGGGACAAGAATCAGCCCCAGCATTTT. Translation: CASSQGDKNQPQHF. The chain uses TRBV4-1 and TRBJ1-5; tentative D call: TRBD1 (6 bases). Between the trimmed V and J ends, which lost 1 base and 4 bases, there was a span of 8 bases. Germline assignment: CDR1 MGHRA and CDR2 YSYEKL. CDR3 size: 14 residues.

The rearrangement links TRBV7-2 to TRBJ1-1; no firm D call. Per the germline V gene, CDR1 is SGHTA and CDR2 is FQGNSA. Trimming stripped 0 bases from V and 7 bases from J, with 9 bases between. The CDR3 is 13 residues long. CDR3 loop: CASSLARRDEAFF. The CDR3 coding sequence is TGTGCCAGCAGCTTAGCGCGACGGGATGAAGCTTTCTTT.

The chain carries TRBV24-1 and TRBJ2-3, with no clear D. This CDR3 is 14 amino acids long. The germline gives CDR1 KGHDR, CDR2 SFDVKD. With 2 bases removed from V and 4 bases from J, the gap between germline ends came to 9 bases. Here the CDR3 DNA reads TGTGCCACCAGTGATTATGAGATGGCAGATACGCAGTATTTT. Translating it yields CATSDYEMADTQYF.

The V and J genes are TRBV4-1 and TRBJ1-1; 8 nucleotides line up with TRBD1. Germline CDR1 reads MGHRA; CDR2 reads YSYEKL. This CDR3 region has 16 residues. After removal of 3 bases from V and 6 bases from J, the junction contained 12 bases not matched to a gene. The DNA for the CDR3 is TGCGCCAGCAGCCACGGCAGTCGGGACAGGATTCCTGAAGCTTTCTTT. Amino acid sequence: CASSHGSRDRIPEAFF.

This chain joins TRBV29-1 and TRBJ1-1; 8 bases align to TRBD1. The V segment lost 6 bases and the J segment 11 bases; nucleotides outside the gene matches: 11. The germline CDR1 and CDR2 sequences are SQVTM and ANQGSEA. The CDR3 has 12 residues. For the CDR3, the DNA is TGCAGCGTCGCCCGGACAGGGAAATTGGCTTTCTTT. Translation gives CSVARTGKLAFF.

The rearrangement links TRBV5-1 to TRBJ2-2; TRBD1 is a possible D gene (5 bases). Germline-derived CDR1 and CDR2 are SGHRS and YFSETQ. V lost 0 bases and J 9 bases, leaving 12 bases between the germline ends. This CDR3 has 14 amino acids. For the CDR3, the DNA is TGCGCCAGCAGCTTGGCCGCTGGGGCCAGGGAGCTGTTTTTT. Protein: CASSLAAGARELFF. The whole variable domain, filled in from reference TRBV5-1 and TRBJ2-2, reads KAGVTQTPRYLIKTRGQQVTLSCSPISGHRSVSWYQQTPGQGLQFLFEYFSETQRNKGNFPGRFSGRQFSNSRSEMNVSTLELGDSALYLCASSLAAGARELFFGEGSRLTVL.

The gene calls are TRBV7-9 and TRBJ1-1, with no clear D. The V gene lost 3 bases and the J gene lost 0 bases, with 8 bases spanning the gap. The CDR3 is made up of 14 amino acids. Germline V lookup: CDR1 SEHNR, CDR2 FQNEAQ (reference sequence). This CDR3 is CASSFSGVNTEAFF. CDR3 in DNA: TGTGCCAGCAGCTTTAGCGGGGTGAACACTGAAGCTTTCTTT.

The V gene is TRBV7-9, the J gene TRBJ1-1; D possibly corresponds to TRBD1 (5 bases). The CDR3 has 12 residues. Trimming removed 5 bases from V and 5 bases from J, with 9 bases in between. The germline V gene has CDR1 SEHNR and CDR2 FQNEAQ (reference sequence). The CDR3 spells CASSLGRTEAFF. CDR3 nucleotides: TGTGCCAGCAGCCTGGGGCGGACTGAAGCTTTCTTT.

This clone was detected once. The rearrangement uses TRBV19 and TRBJ1-5; 9 bases agree with TRBD1. V lost 4 bases and J lost 5; bases outside the gene matches: 9. The CDR3 contains 16 residues. Germline loops: CDR1 LNHDA, CDR2 SQIVND (reference sequence). CDR3 protein: CASSNTGGRTDQPQHF. CDR3 coding DNA: TGTGCCAGTAGTAACACAGGGGGCCGAACCGATCAGCCCCAGCATTTT.

The rearrangement joins TRBV11-3 to TRBJ2-7, with 13 bases identical to TRBD2. V shed 9 bases and J 2 bases; nucleotides not matched to a gene: 1. From germline, CDR1 is SGHNT and CDR2 YENEEA. CDR3 length: 13 amino acids. The CDR3 is CASGTSGTYEQYF. The DNA for the CDR3 is TGTGCCAGTGGGACTAGCGGGACCTACGAGCAGTACTTC.

The chain recombines TRBV28 with TRBJ1-6, with no clear D. The CDR3 loop spans 15 amino acids. The ends were cut back, 6 bases at V and 8 bases at J, with 17 bases in the middle. Looked up from germline, CDR1 is MDHEN and CDR2 is SYDVKM. The CDR3 spells CASRPPGVGHSPLHF. The DNA for the CDR3 is TGTGCCAGCAGACCCCCCGGGGTAGGGCATTCACCCCTCCACTTT.

CDR3 amino acids: CASSPPSEGTQYF. In DNA, the CDR3 is TGTGCCAGCAGTCCACCCAGTGAGGGGACCCAGTACTTC. The chain is built from TRBV2 and TRBJ2-5, with D possibly TRBD2 on 5 matching bases. V was pared by 5 bases and J by 7 bases, with 14 bases between. CDR1 is SNHLY and CDR2 is FYNNEI in the germline V gene. This CDR3 spans 13 amino acids.

The CDR3 spells CASSLIAGRNNSPLHF. In nucleotides, the CDR3 is TGTGCCAGCAGCTTAATCGCAGGTCGTAATAATTCACCCCTCCACTTT. The J gene is TRBJ1-6, the V gene TRBV7-2; D not resolved. Per germline, CDR1 SGHTA and CDR2 FQGNSA. The CDR3 spans 16 residues. Trimming pared 2 bases from V and 5 bases from J, leaving 13 bases between.

The chain has TRBV6-5 and TRBJ1-6, with TRBD1 matching 7 bases. This CDR3 comprises 14 residues. V gave up 6 bases and J gave up 7 bases; unmatched junction bases: 6. Germline V gene lookup returns CDR1 MNHEY and CDR2 SVGAGI. The CDR3 loop is CASRTGQENSPLHF. The CDR3 DNA reads as TGTGCCAGCAGAACTGGACAGGAGAATTCACCCCTCCACTTT.

The chain joins TRBV5-1 to TRBJ2-5, with 14 positions matching TRBD2. This CDR3 region has 17 residues. The J segment lost 2 bases and the V segment lost 3 bases, leaving 6 bases of the junction unmatched. CDR1 and CDR2 from the germline V gene are SGHRS and YFSETQ. The CDR3 here is CASSWEGTSGGQETQYF. DNA for the CDR3: TGCGCCAGCAGCTGGGAGGGGACTAGCGGGGGTCAAGAGACCCAGTACTTC. Combining the CDR3 with reference TRBV5-1 and TRBJ2-5 gives the whole variable domain KAGVTQTPRYLIKTRGQQVTLSCSPISGHRSVSWYQQTPGQGLQFLFEYFSETQRNKGNFPGRFSGRQFSNSRSEMNVSTLELGDSALYLCASSWEGTSGGQETQYFGPGTRLLVL.

V and J are TRBV28 and TRBJ1-1; D gene unclear. V was shortened by 6 bases and J by 1 base, with 15 bases between the two germline ends. The CDR3 extends over 15 amino acids. Germline V CDR1 and CDR2: MDHEN, SYDVKM. CDR3 coding DNA: TGTGCCAGCAGCACCCCCTCCAGAGGGAACACTGAAGCTTTCTTT. As protein: CASSTPSRGNTEAFF. Full variable domain (remainder filled in from reference TRBV28 and TRBJ1-1): DVKVTQSSRYLVKRTGEKVFLECVQDMDHENMFWYRQDPGLGLRLIYFSYDVKMKEKGDIPEGYSVSREKKERFSLILESASTNQTSMYLCASSTPSRGNTEAFFGQGTRLTVV.

This sequence joins TRBV27 and TRBJ2-2; a possible D gene is TRBD2 (6 bases). The CDR3 has 12 amino acids. Germline values: CDR1 MNHEY, CDR2 SMNVEV (reference sequence). Deletions cut 8 bases from V and 7 bases from J, with 11 bases between. CDR3 protein: CASRYGGGELFF. CDR3 DNA sequence: TGTGCCAGCCGCTACGGGGGCGGGGAGCTGTTTTTT.

This clone was counted only a few times. The chain recombines TRBV19 with TRBJ1-4; D perhaps matches TRBD1 (6 bases). The CDR3 has 13 residues. The V end was cut by 2 bases, the J end by 6 bases, with 7 bases between. The germline gives CDR1 LNHDA, CDR2 SQIVND (reference sequence). For the CDR3, the DNA is TGTGCCAGTAGTATACGACAGGATGAAAAACTGTTTTTT. Translating gives CASSIRQDEKLFF.